This T cell receptor beta chain was found in a study of T cell responses to AZD1222 COVID-19 vaccine. Study outcomes and limitations: Repertoire samples came only from after the peak T cell response. The donor cohort was predominantly white British with a female majority, and clonal diversity may have been underestimated. Reportedly, nearly half of unique spike TCRs recognized epitopes outside B.1.351/B.1.1.7 mutations.

Comments on this clone: Its matching antigen is unknown.

Clones were sequenced by immunoSEQ multiplex PCR, and TCRdb holds only the in-frame ones, with some missing. The table includes about 120,000 clones, 91% detected once. Trimming took 4 bases from V and 3 from J, leaving 4 bases between them. The CDR3 has 12 amino acids. Germline CDR1 is SEHNR and CDR2 is FQNEAQ (reference sequence). The specimen was peripheral blood, collected on day 0 of AZD1222 vaccination. The chain joins TRBV7-9 to TRBJ2-1; no definite D call. The sequence came from an adult in good health. The CDR3, as DNA: TGTGCCAGCAGCTGGGTCTACAATGAGCAGTTCTTC. It codes for CASSWVYNEQFF.